This TCR beta chain was profiled in a study of control samples from healthy donors and cancer patients. The CDR3 has 15 amino acids. Trimming removed 6 bases from V and 6 bases from J, with 20 bases in between. CDR1 is KGHSH and CDR2 is LQKENI in the germline V gene. TCRdb's table, derived via immunoSEQ multiplex PCR, lists solely in-frame clones and lacks some. The repertoire holds 60,000 to 95,000 clones, with 89% as singletons. In this sample, this clone turned up once. Specimen: PBMCs. The TCR was taken from a woman aged 50 to 65 with colorectal cancer. V gene TRBV18 combines with J gene TRBJ1-2; tentative D call: TRBD1 (6 bases). The CDR3 region is CASSPDRLIMDGYTF. For the CDR3, the DNA is TGTGCCAGCTCCCCGGACAGACTAATTATGGATGGCTACACCTTC.